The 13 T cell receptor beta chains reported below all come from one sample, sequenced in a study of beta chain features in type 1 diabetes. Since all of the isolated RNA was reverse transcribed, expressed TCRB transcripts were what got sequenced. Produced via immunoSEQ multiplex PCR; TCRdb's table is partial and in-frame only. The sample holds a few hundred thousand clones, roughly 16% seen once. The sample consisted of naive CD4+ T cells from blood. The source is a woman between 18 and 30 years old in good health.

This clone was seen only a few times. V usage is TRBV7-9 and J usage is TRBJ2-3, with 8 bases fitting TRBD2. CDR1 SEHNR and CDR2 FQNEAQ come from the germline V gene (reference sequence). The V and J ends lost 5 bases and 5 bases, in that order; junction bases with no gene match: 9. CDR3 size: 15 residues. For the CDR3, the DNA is TGTGCCAGCAGCCTAGGGACTAGGCCCGAAGATACGCAGTATTTT. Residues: CASSLGTRPEDTQYF.

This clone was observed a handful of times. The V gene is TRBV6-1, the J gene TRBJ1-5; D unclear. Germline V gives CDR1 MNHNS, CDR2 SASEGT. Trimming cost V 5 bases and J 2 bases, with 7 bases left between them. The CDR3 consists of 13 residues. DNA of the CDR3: TGTGCCAGCAGTATGCAGGGCAATCAGCCCCAGCATTTT. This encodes CASSMQGNQPQHF.

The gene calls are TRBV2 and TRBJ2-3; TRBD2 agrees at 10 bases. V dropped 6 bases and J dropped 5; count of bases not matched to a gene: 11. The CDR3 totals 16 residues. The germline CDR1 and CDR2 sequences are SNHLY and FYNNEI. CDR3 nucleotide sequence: TGTGCCAGCAGGCTAGCGGGAGTTCTTAGGAAAGATACGCAGTATTTT. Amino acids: CASRLAGVLRKDTQYF.

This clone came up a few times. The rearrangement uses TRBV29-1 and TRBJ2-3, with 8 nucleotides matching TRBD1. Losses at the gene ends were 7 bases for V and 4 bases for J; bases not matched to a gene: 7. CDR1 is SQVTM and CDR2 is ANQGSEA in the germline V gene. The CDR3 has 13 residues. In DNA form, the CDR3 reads TGCAGCGCCGATCGACAGGGGCCAGATACGCAGTATTTT. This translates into CSADRQGPDTQYF.

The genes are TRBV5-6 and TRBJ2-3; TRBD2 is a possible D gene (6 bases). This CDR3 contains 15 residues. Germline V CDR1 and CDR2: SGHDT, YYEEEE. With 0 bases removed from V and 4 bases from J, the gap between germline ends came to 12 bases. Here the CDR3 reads CASSLGAGRADTQYF. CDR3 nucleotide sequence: TGTGCCAGCAGCTTGGGTGCGGGAAGGGCAGATACGCAGTATTTT. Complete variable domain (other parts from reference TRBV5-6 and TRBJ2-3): DAGVTQSPTHLIKTRGQQVTLRCSPKSGHDTVSWYQQALGQGPQFIFQYYEEEERQRGNFPDRFSGHQFPNYSSELNVNALLLGDSALYLCASSLGAGRADTQYFGPGTRLTVL.

The CDR3 is CASTGGRAHEQYF. The CDR3 DNA sequence: TGTGCCAGCACCGGCGGGAGGGCCCACGAGCAGTACTTC. V is TRBV28 and J is TRBJ2-7; 9 bases line up with TRBD2. The germline gives CDR1 MDHEN, CDR2 SYDVKM. This CDR3 spans 13 amino acids. J was trimmed by 5 bases and V by 7 bases; bases with no gene match: 6.

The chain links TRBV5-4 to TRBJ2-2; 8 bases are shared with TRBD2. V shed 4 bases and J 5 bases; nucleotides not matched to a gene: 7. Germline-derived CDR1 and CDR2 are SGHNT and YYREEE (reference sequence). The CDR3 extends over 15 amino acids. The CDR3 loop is CASSGLGTRTGELFF. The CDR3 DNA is TGTGCCAGCAGCGGTCTCGGGACTAGGACCGGGGAGCTGTTTTTT.

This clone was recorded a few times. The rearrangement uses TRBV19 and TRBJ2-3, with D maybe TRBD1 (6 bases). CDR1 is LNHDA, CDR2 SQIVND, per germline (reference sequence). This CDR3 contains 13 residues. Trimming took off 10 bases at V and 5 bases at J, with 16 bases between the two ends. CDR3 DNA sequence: TGTGCCACAAACCAAGGGGGTAGAGATACGCAGTATTTT. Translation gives CATNQGGRDTQYF.

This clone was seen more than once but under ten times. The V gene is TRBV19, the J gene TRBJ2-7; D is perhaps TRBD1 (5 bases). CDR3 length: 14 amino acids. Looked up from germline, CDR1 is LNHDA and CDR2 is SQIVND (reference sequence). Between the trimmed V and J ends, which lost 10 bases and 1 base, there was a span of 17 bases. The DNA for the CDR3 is TGTGCCACACGCCCAAGGGGCGAATCCTACGAGCAGTACTTC. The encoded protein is CATRPRGESYEQYF.

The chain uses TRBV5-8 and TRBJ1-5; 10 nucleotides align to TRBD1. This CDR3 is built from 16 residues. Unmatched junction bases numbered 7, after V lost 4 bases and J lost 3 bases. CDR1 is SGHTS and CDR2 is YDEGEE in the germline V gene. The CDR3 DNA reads TGTGCCAGCAGCGCAGGGACAGGGGTGAACAATCAGCCCCAGCATTTT. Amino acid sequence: CASSAGTGVNNQPQHF.

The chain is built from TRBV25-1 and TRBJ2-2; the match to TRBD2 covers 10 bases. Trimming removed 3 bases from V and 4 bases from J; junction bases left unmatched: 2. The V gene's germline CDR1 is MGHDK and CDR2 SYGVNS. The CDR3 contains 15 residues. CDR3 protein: CASSDRLAGTGELFF. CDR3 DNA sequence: TGTGCCAGCAGTGACCGACTAGCGGGCACCGGGGAGCTGTTTTTT. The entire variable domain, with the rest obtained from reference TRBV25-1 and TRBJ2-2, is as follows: EADIYQTPRYLVIGTGKKITLECSQTMGHDKMYWYQQDPGMELHLIHYSYGVNSTEKGDLSSESTVSRIRTEHFPLTLESARPSHTSQYLCASSDRLAGTGELFFGEGSRLTVL.

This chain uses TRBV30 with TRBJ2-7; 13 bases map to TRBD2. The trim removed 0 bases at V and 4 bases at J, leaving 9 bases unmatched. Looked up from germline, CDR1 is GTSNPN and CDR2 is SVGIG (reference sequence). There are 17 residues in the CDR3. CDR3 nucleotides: TGTGCCTGGAGTGTTGTAACTAGCGGGAGGGCAGGGTACGAGCAGTACTTC. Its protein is CAWSVVTSGRAGYEQYF.

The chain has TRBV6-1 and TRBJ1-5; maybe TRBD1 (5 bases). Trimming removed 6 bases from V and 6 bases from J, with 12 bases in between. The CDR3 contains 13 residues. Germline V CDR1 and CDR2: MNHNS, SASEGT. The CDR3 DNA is TGTGCCAGCAGGAGACAGCAACCTCAGCCCCAGCATTTT. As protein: CASRRQQPQPQHF.